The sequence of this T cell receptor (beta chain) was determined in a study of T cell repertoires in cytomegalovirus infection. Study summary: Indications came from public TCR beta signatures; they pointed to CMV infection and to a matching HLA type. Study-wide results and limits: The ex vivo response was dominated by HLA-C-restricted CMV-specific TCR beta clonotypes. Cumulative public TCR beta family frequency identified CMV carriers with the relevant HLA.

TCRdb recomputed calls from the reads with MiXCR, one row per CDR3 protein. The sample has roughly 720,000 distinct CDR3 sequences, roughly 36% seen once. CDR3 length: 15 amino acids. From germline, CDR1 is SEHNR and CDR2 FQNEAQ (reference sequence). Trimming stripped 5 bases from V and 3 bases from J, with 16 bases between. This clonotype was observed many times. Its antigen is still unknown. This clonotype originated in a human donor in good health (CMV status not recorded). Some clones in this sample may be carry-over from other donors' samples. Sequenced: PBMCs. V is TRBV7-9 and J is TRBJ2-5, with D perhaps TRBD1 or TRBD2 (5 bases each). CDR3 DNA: TGTGCCAGCAGCATCCCCGGGACGCCGAAAGAGACCCAGTACTTC. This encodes CASSIPGTPKETQYF.